These 20 T cell receptor beta chains were sequenced from one sample in a study of OX40 agonist ivuxolimab in advanced cancers. The method was immunoSEQ multiplex PCR; TCRdb's version includes in-frame clones alone and lacks a portion of them. There are about 52,000 clones in the sample; roughly 93% occur only once, and around 24% lies in the top ten. The starting material was CD4+ or CD8+ T cells sorted from blood, obtained in a trial of the OX40 agonist ivuxolimab. These receptors were taken from an adult with an advanced solid tumor such as melanoma, head and neck, liver or kidney cancer.

The chain uses TRBV28 and TRBJ2-3, with D possibly being TRBD2 (6 bases). Germline CDR1 is MDHEN and CDR2 is SYDVKM. The germline V and J ends were trimmed by 6 bases and 11 bases, with 30 bases remaining between them. The CDR3 contains 17 residues. CDR3 bases: TGTGCCAGCAGCCATGATATTAGGGAGGAGAGCAGATTGGGGCAGTATTTT. Translation: CASSHDIREESRLGQYF.

The CDR3 is CASSLLLGTGPGEQYF. CDR3 nucleotide sequence: TGTGCCAGCAGCCTACTTCTTGGGACAGGACCGGGGGAGCAGTACTTC. The chain combines TRBV28 with TRBJ2-7; 8 bases line up with TRBD1. The CDR3 loop spans 16 amino acids. The germline V gene encodes CDR1 MDHEN and CDR2 SYDVKM. With 6 bases clipped from V and 7 bases from J, the junction kept 17 bases outside the gene matches. Full variable domain (rest looked up from reference TRBV28 and TRBJ2-7): DVKVTQSSRYLVKRTGEKVFLECVQDMDHENMFWYRQDPGLGLRLIYFSYDVKMKEKGDIPEGYSVSREKKERFSLILESASTNQTSMYLCASSLLLGTGPGEQYFGPGTRLTVT.

The J gene is TRBJ2-5, the V gene TRBV28, with TRBD1 matching over 7 bases. The junction had 11 bases not matched to a gene; V was cut back by 5 bases and J by 5 bases. CDR1 is MDHEN and CDR2 is SYDVKM in the germline V gene. The CDR3 length is 15 residues. The CDR3 reads CASSPRQGWGETQYF. The CDR3 DNA reads as TGTGCCAGCAGTCCAAGACAGGGATGGGGGGAGACCCAGTACTTC.

The rearrangement uses TRBV15 and TRBJ2-1; 10 nucleotides align to TRBD1. The CDR3 spans 17 residues. With 4 bases clipped from V and 7 bases from J, the junction kept 13 bases outside the gene matches. Germline V lookup: CDR1 LNHNV, CDR2 YYDKDF (reference sequence). The CDR3 DNA reads TGTGCCACCAGCACGACAGGGGGCAATGCCTATACGAATGAGCAGTTCTTC. Encoded protein: CATSTTGGNAYTNEQFF.

The V gene is TRBV9, the J gene TRBJ1-5; a weak D match, TRBD1 (6 bases). Between the trimmed V and J ends, which lost 0 bases and 6 bases, there was a span of 10 bases. Germline values: CDR1 SGDLS, CDR2 YYNGEE. CDR3 length: 14 residues. The CDR3 loop is CASSVDGGPQPQHF. The CDR3 nucleotides are TGTGCCAGCAGCGTAGATGGGGGCCCTCAGCCCCAGCATTTT.

The chain uses TRBV5-1 and TRBJ2-1, with D hard to call. The CDR3 totals 11 residues. Germline CDR1 reads SGHRS; CDR2 reads YFSETQ. V lost 1 base, J lost 8 bases, and 4 bases lay in between. CDR3 sequence: CASSLNYEQFF. Here the CDR3 DNA reads TGCGCCAGCAGCTTGAACTATGAGCAGTTCTTC.

The chain is built from TRBV9 and TRBJ2-1, with 10 bases aligning to TRBD2. Per germline, CDR1 SGDLS and CDR2 YYNGEE. With V trimmed by 2 bases and J by 4 bases, 6 bases remained unmatched. This CDR3 has 16 residues. The CDR3 DNA follows: TGTGCCAGCAGCGTCGCTACTAGCGGGGCTTACAATGAGCAGTTCTTC. Protein product: CASSVATSGAYNEQFF.

A few counts support this clone. The rearrangement links TRBV14 to TRBJ2-1; a weak D match, TRBD2 (5 bases). Germline CDR1 and CDR2: SGHDN and FVKESK. Trimming stripped 5 bases from V and 7 bases from J, with 18 bases between. CDR3 size: 15 residues. The CDR3, as DNA: TGTGCCAGCAGCTACCTAGCCGTATGGATGAATGAGCAGTTCTTC. Translation: CASSYLAVWMNEQFF.

V and J are TRBV6-5 and TRBJ1-4; 7 bases fit TRBD1. Germline loops: CDR1 MNHEY, CDR2 SVGAGI. The CDR3 sequence is 14 residues long. After removal of 0 bases from V and 8 bases from J, the junction contained 3 bases not matched to a gene. In DNA form, the CDR3 reads TGTGCCAGCAGTTACTCGGGGGGACAGGAAAAACTGTTTTTT. Protein product: CASSYSGGQEKLFF.

This chain uses TRBV5-1 with TRBJ1-1; 7 positions match TRBD1. The CDR3 consists of 17 residues. Per germline, CDR1 SGHRS and CDR2 YFSETQ. The V gene end was trimmed by 0 bases and the J gene end by 5 bases; junction bases not matched to a gene: 13. CDR3 sequence: CASSLGGWGSTGTEAFF. Here the CDR3 DNA reads TGCGCCAGCAGCTTGGGAGGCTGGGGGTCGACAGGGACTGAAGCTTTCTTT.

This sequence joins TRBV4-3 and TRBJ2-1, with TRBD2 matching 10 bases. Germline CDR1 reads LGHNA; CDR2 reads YSLEER. CDR3 length: 16 residues. V was clipped by 0 bases and J by 8 bases; unmatched bases: 7. The CDR3 DNA follows: TGCGCCAGCAGCCAAGATCGGCAGCGGGAGGGCCATGAGCAGTTCTTC. This gives the protein CASSQDRQREGHEQFF.

The chain employs TRBV4-3 and TRBJ2-7; D is unresolved. Trimming took off 1 base at V and 6 bases at J, with 13 bases between the two ends. CDR3 size: 14 residues. Germline V gene lookup returns CDR1 LGHNA and CDR2 YSLEER. For the CDR3, the DNA is TGCGCCAGCAGCCAAGGAAAGGGTATGGGCGAGCAGTACTTC. Translating gives CASSQGKGMGEQYF.

This chain links TRBV6-6 with TRBJ2-1, with unresolved D. The CDR3 spans 14 residues. Per the germline V gene, CDR1 is MNHNY and CDR2 is SVGAGI (reference sequence). The ends were cut back, 4 bases at V and 5 bases at J, with 12 bases in the middle. Here the CDR3 reads CASSFSEWDNEQFF. DNA for the CDR3: TGTGCCAGCAGTTTCTCCGAGTGGGACAATGAGCAGTTCTTC.

V is TRBV9 and J is TRBJ2-7; D possibly corresponds to TRBD1 (5 bases). This CDR3 region has 13 residues. V was trimmed by 0 bases and J by 6 bases, leaving 10 bases between them. The V gene's germline CDR1 is SGDLS and CDR2 YYNGEE. The CDR3 spells CASSVVTGGEQYF. The CDR3 DNA follows: TGTGCCAGCAGCGTAGTAACAGGTGGCGAGCAGTACTTC.

This sequence joins TRBV11-2 and TRBJ1-3; D not resolved. V was cut by 5 bases and J by 3 bases, with 11 bases left in between. This CDR3 has 14 amino acids. Germline CDR1 reads SGHAT; CDR2 reads FQNNGV. Here the CDR3 reads CASSTRGIGNTIYF. The CDR3 DNA sequence: TGTGCCAGCAGCACCCGCGGGATTGGAAACACCATATATTTT.

CDR3 region: CASSQDRHQPQHF. CDR3 DNA: TGCGCCAGCAGCCAAGATAGGCATCAGCCCCAGCATTTT. V and J are TRBV4-1 and TRBJ1-5; D remains unclear. The CDR3 sequence is 13 residues long. The V end was cut by 0 bases, the J end by 5 bases, with 5 bases between. Germline V gives CDR1 MGHRA, CDR2 YSYEKL.

The V gene is TRBV19, the J gene TRBJ2-7, with D uncertain. CDR1 and CDR2 from the germline V gene are LNHDA and SQIVND (reference sequence). The CDR3 has 13 residues. V was cut by 5 bases and J by 0 bases, with 8 bases left in between. CDR3 nucleotides: TGTGCCAGTAGTTCCTACGACTCCTACGAGCAGTACTTC. Residues: CASSSYDSYEQYF.

The V gene is TRBV10-3, the J gene TRBJ2-1; 7 bases are a match to TRBD2. Losses at the gene ends were 6 bases for V and 9 bases for J; bases not matched to a gene: 8. Germline V CDR1 and CDR2: ENHRY, SYGVKD. The CDR3 has 13 amino acids. The CDR3 nucleotides read TGTGCCATCAGCGGCGGGAGAATAGCTGAGCAGTTCTTC. Translation gives CAISGGRIAEQFF.

The chain employs TRBV5-6 and TRBJ2-2; 12 positions match TRBD2. Germline CDR1 SGHDT, CDR2 YYEEEE. After removal of 2 bases from V and 1 base from J, the junction contained 6 bases not matched to a gene. The CDR3 has 18 residues. CDR3 coding DNA: TGTGCCAGCAGCTTCGCGGGACTAGCGGGCGGGAACACCGGGGAGCTGTTTTTT. It yields the protein CASSFAGLAGGNTGELFF.

V gene TRBV19 combines with J gene TRBJ2-2; D is unclear. Germline lookup yields CDR1 LNHDA and CDR2 SQIVND (reference sequence). V lost 9 bases, J lost 8 bases, and 10 bases lay in between. There are 11 residues in the CDR3. CDR3 region: CARRSFGELFF. CDR3 nucleotides: TGTGCCAGGAGGAGCTTTGGGGAGCTGTTTTTT.